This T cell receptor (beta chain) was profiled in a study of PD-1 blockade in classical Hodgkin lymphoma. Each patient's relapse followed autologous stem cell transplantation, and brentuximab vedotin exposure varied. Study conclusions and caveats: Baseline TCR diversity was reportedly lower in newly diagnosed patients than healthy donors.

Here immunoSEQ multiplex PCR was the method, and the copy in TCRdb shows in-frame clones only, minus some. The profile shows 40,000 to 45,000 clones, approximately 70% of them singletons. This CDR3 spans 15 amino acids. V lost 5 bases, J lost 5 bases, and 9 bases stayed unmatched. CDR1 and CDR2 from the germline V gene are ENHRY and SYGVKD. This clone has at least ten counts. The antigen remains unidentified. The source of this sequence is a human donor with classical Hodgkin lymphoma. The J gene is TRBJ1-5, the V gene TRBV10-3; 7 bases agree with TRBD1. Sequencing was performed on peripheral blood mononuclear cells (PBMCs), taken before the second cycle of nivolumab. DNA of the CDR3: TGTGCCATCAGTCCTCGGGTCGACAGGGATCAGCCCCAGCATTTT. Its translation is CAISPRVDRDQPQHF.